The 30 T cell receptor beta chains below come from one sample, sequenced in a study of T-cell reconstitution after alpha-beta-depleted transplantation in children (dated by TCRdb to 2016 to 2017). Library preparation employed PCR. The reads were generated on an Illumina HiSeq 2500. TCR library preparation used molecular barcoding, with unique molecular identifiers applied to normalize quantification of the TCRbeta repertoire. Using fastp trimming at Q25 and MiXCR clonotype assembly, TCRdb reanalyzed the public sequencing data and kept in-frame beta chains. Entries are consolidated by CDR3 protein sequence, retaining the most common genes and DNA. The sample table holds roughly 500,000 distinct CDR3 sequences, of which approximately 16% were seen once. 3% to 4% of the sample is taken by the ten largest. Here the sequenced sample was PBMCs from the stem cell graft donor, taken from the stem cell graft. These receptors were taken from a human donor who donated a stem cell graft to a child with acute lymphoblastic leukemia.

This sequence joins TRBV7-3 and TRBJ2-1, with D hard to call. The length of the CDR3 is 15 residues. The V end was cut by 4 bases, the J end by 0 bases, with 10 bases between. The V gene's germline CDR1 is SGHTA and CDR2 FQGTGA. The CDR3, as DNA: TGTGCCAGCAGCTCGGAGCCCAGCTCCTACAATGAGCAGTTCTTC. Translating gives CASSSEPSSYNEQFF.

The rearrangement uses TRBV14 and TRBJ2-5, with 10 nucleotides matching TRBD2. Germline trimming cut 6 bases from V and 4 bases from J; bases unmatched to any gene: 8. Germline loops: CDR1 SGHDN, CDR2 FVKESK. The CDR3 consists of 15 residues. The CDR3 sequence is CASREAGGPRETQYF. CDR3 coding DNA: TGTGCCAGCAGAGAAGCGGGAGGGCCGCGAGAGACCCAGTACTTC.

This clonotype came up many times. CDR3 DNA sequence: TGTGCCAGCAGTTTGGGCAGGGAATGGCCATGGATCTACGAGCAGTACTTC. Its protein is CASSLGREWPWIYEQYF. The chain joins TRBV27 to TRBJ2-7; maybe TRBD1 (5 bases). This CDR3 region has 17 residues. V lost 3 bases and J 3 bases, leaving 21 bases between the germline ends. Germline CDR1 is MNHEY and CDR2 is SMNVEV (reference sequence).

CDR3 residues: CASSFLVSNQPQHF. The CDR3 DNA is TGTGCCAGCAGCTTTTTGGTTAGCAATCAGCCCCAGCATTTT. The gene calls are TRBV5-5 and TRBJ1-5; no firm D call. The ends were cut back, 2 bases at V and 0 bases at J, with 6 bases in the middle. The germline CDR1 and CDR2 sequences are SGHKS and YYEKEE (reference sequence). The CDR3 extends over 14 amino acids.

A few counts support this clonotype. The chain is built from TRBV19 and TRBJ1-1; D unclear. CDR1 is LNHDA and CDR2 is SQIVND in the germline V gene (reference sequence). The ends were cut back, 4 bases at V and 0 bases at J, with 9 bases in the middle. This CDR3 spans 14 amino acids. The CDR3 DNA follows: TGTGCCAGTAGTAGGACGGATTTGAACACTGAAGCTTTCTTT. Protein: CASSRTDLNTEAFF.

The rearrangement links TRBV27 to TRBJ2-7, with D maybe TRBD2 (5 bases). Germline CDR1 is MNHEY and CDR2 is SMNVEV (reference sequence). The CDR3 length is 14 residues. The V end was cut by 4 bases, the J end by 1 base, with 11 bases between. CDR3 amino acids: CASSSGLDSYEQYF. CDR3 nucleotide sequence: TGTGCCAGCAGTTCCGGACTGGATTCCTACGAGCAGTACTTC.

This clonotype was counted between two and nine times. The rearrangement joins TRBV7-9 to TRBJ2-4, with 7 nucleotides matching TRBD2. This CDR3 region has 15 residues. In germline, CDR1 is SEHNR, CDR2 FQNEAQ (reference sequence). The V gene end was trimmed by 6 bases and the J gene end by 9 bases; junction bases not matched to a gene: 14. The CDR3: CASSSDLGVAGIQYF. For the CDR3, the DNA is TGTGCCAGCAGTTCGGACCTGGGAGTAGCGGGCATTCAGTACTTC.

V usage is TRBV7-9 and J usage is TRBJ2-1, with 15 bases identical to TRBD2. CDR1 is SEHNR and CDR2 is FQNEAQ in the germline V gene (reference sequence). The CDR3 is 19 residues long. V shed 4 bases and J 4 bases; nucleotides not matched to a gene: 11. DNA of the CDR3: TGTGCCAGCAGCTCCCTTGGGACTAGCGGGAGGCGAATATACAATGAGCAGTTCTTC. Its translation is CASSSLGTSGRRIYNEQFF.

The rearrangement links TRBV12-3 or TRBV12-4 to TRBJ2-5, with a possible D match to TRBD1 (6 bases). V was clipped by 9 bases and J by 1 base, with 15 bases between them. CDR3 length equals 14 residues. The CDR3 nucleotides read TGTGCCAGTCAGGGGCAGTACTTCCAAGAGACCCAGTACTTC. It specifies CASQGQYFQETQYF.

CDR3 protein: CASSDGTGAGELFF. DNA of the CDR3: TGTGCCAGCAGTGACGGGACAGGGGCCGGGGAGCTGTTTTTT. This chain connects TRBV6-4 to TRBJ2-2; 10 positions agree with TRBD1. The CDR3 runs to 14 residues. Germline CDR1 MRHNA, CDR2 SNTAGT. The V segment lost 2 bases and the J segment 6 bases; nucleotides outside the gene matches: 0.

This clonotype was observed a few times. This sequence joins TRBV24-1 and TRBJ2-2, with TRBD1 matching 8 bases. CDR1 is KGHDR and CDR2 is SFDVKD in the germline V gene. The length of the CDR3 is 16 residues. The V gene end was trimmed by 9 bases and the J gene end by 3 bases; junction bases not matched to a gene: 11. The CDR3 DNA sequence: TGTGCCACCGCCGCCGGACAGGGCGCTTACACCGGGGAGCTGTTTTTT. It encodes CATAAGQGAYTGELFF.

The chain carries TRBV7-8 and TRBJ2-5, with 13 bases that match TRBD2. Trimming at V came to 2 bases and at J to 6 bases, leaving 12 bases not matched to a gene. Germline-derived CDR1 and CDR2 are SGHVS and FQNEAQ. The CDR3 is 18 residues long. The DNA for the CDR3 is TGTGCCAGCAGCTTAAAGTCAGGACTAGCGGGAGTATGGAAGACCCAGTACTTC. It yields the protein CASSLKSGLAGVWKTQYF.

A note on this clonotype: Sequence at one end of the junction differs from germline and may be a read error. The chain carries TRBV10-3 and TRBJ1-6; weak D call: TRBD1 (5 bases). Germline V gene lookup returns CDR1 ENHRY and CDR2 SYGVKD. The CDR3 spans 16 residues. CDR3 sequence reads: CATSEVSGTDNSPLHF. In DNA, the CDR3 is TGTGCCACCAGTGAGGTATCCGGGACGGATAATTCACCCCTCCACTTT.

This clonotype was seen a few times. This chain links TRBV27 with TRBJ1-1; tentatively, D is TRBD1 (6 bases). The V and J ends lost 1 base and 4 bases respectively, with 7 bases between them. Germline assignment: CDR1 MNHEY and CDR2 SMNVEV (reference sequence). The CDR3 runs to 13 residues. The CDR3 region has the DNA TGTGCCAGCAGTTTATTCAGGGGCACTGAAGCTTTCTTT. Amino acid sequence: CASSLFRGTEAFF.

This clonotype came up a few times. This chain joins TRBV5-1 and TRBJ2-1, with 13 bases fitting TRBD2. CDR1 and CDR2 from the germline V gene are SGHRS and YFSETQ. With 3 bases clipped from V and 2 bases from J, the junction kept 11 bases outside the gene matches. The CDR3 consists of 19 residues. CDR3 sequence reads: CASSSARTSGSSAYNEQFF. The CDR3 DNA reads TGCGCCAGCAGCTCCGCGAGGACTAGCGGGAGTAGCGCCTACAATGAGCAGTTCTTC.

V gene TRBV10-1 combines with J gene TRBJ1-3; D remains unclear. CDR1 is WNHNN, CDR2 SYGVQD, per germline (reference sequence). The V gene lost 3 bases and the J gene lost 3 bases, with 6 bases spanning the gap. The CDR3 spans 13 residues. Here the CDR3 reads CASSETVGNTIYF. CDR3 sequence (DNA): TGCGCCAGCAGTGAAACAGTTGGAAACACCATATATTTT.

This clonotype was detected a few times. The genes are TRBV12-3 or TRBV12-4 and TRBJ1-1; D is unresolved. This CDR3 has 11 amino acids. Deletions cut 7 bases from V and 3 bases from J, with 6 bases between. CDR3 region: CASNPYTEAFF. For the CDR3, the DNA is TGTGCCAGCAACCCGTACACTGAAGCTTTCTTT.

Only a few counts were recorded for this clonotype. This rearrangement joins TRBV6-1 to TRBJ2-4, with no clear D. The V end was cut by 8 bases, the J end by 2 bases, with 13 bases between. This CDR3 comprises 14 residues. Germline loops: CDR1 MNHNS, CDR2 SASEGT. In DNA, the CDR3 is TGTGCCAGCTCGAAAGACTTTACCAAAAACATTCAGTACTTC. Its translation is CASSKDFTKNIQYF.

This chain uses TRBV7-9 with TRBJ2-3, with 7 bases fitting TRBD2. The V segment lost 2 bases and the J segment 3 bases; nucleotides outside the gene matches: 5. Per germline, CDR1 SEHNR and CDR2 FQNEAQ (reference sequence). This CDR3 spans 15 amino acids. CDR3 coding DNA: TGTGCCAGCAGCTTAACTAGCGCAGGGACAGATACGCAGTATTTT. This gives the protein CASSLTSAGTDTQYF.

This clonotype was found a few times. V is TRBV20-1 and J is TRBJ2-7; possibly TRBD1 or TRBD2 for D (6 bases each). The CDR3 contains 14 residues. Trimming removed 3 bases from V and 3 bases from J, with 15 bases in between. In germline, CDR1 is DFQATT, CDR2 SNEGSKA (reference sequence). The CDR3 region has the DNA TGCAGTGCTAGTGGCGGGACACGACTCTACGAGCAGTACTTC. As protein: CSASGGTRLYEQYF.

The rearrangement links TRBV19 to TRBJ1-5, with TRBD1 identical over 10 bases. The CDR3 sequence is 14 residues long. The junction had 0 bases not matched to a gene; V was cut back by 3 bases and J by 4 bases. CDR1 and CDR2 (germline): LNHDA, SQIVND (reference sequence). CDR3 nucleotide sequence: TGTGCCAGTAGTATGGGACAGGGGAATCAGCCCCAGCATTTT. Translating gives CASSMGQGNQPQHF.

This rearrangement joins TRBV3-1 to TRBJ1-2; 8 nucleotides agree with TRBD1. The J segment lost 8 bases and the V segment lost 3 bases, leaving 5 bases of the junction unmatched. From germline, CDR1 is LGHDT and CDR2 YNNKEL (reference sequence). CDR3 length equals 13 residues. DNA for the CDR3: TGTGCCAGCAGCCACTCAGGGGGCTGGGGCTACACCTTC. As protein: CASSHSGGWGYTF.

There are a few counts of this clonotype. The chain is built from TRBV5-6 and TRBJ2-7; TRBD2 might be the D (6 bases). Trimming removed 0 bases at V and 4 bases at J, with 11 bases between. The CDR3 runs to 14 residues. CDR1 SGHDT and CDR2 YYEEEE come from the germline V gene. CDR3 residues: CASSLGRTTYEQYF. For the CDR3, the DNA is TGTGCCAGCAGCTTGGGCCGGACTACATACGAGCAGTACTTC.

A few counts support this clonotype. The V gene is TRBV29-1, the J gene TRBJ2-3; a possible D gene is TRBD2 (6 bases). In germline, CDR1 is SQVTM, CDR2 ANQGSEA. The CDR3 is 13 amino acids. V was cut by 6 bases and J by 5 bases, with 15 bases left in between. This chain's CDR3 is CSVEGRGLDTQYF. The CDR3 nucleotides are TGCAGCGTGGAGGGACGGGGGTTAGATACGCAGTATTTT.

This chain connects TRBV25-1 to TRBJ2-3; D possibly matches TRBD1 or TRBD2 (5 bases each). Germline assignment: CDR1 MGHDK and CDR2 SYGVNS. The CDR3 consists of 13 residues. Trimming left V 7 bases short and J 4 bases short, with 12 bases between. The CDR3 nucleotides read TGTGCCAGCACCCGACTGGGGGCAGATACGCAGTATTTT. Translating gives CASTRLGADTQYF. Full variable domain (missing parts from reference TRBV25-1 and TRBJ2-3): EADIYQTPRYLVIGTGKKITLECSQTMGHDKMYWYQQDPGMELHLIHYSYGVNSTEKGDLSSESTVSRIRTEHFPLTLESARPSHTSQYLCASTRLGADTQYFGPGTRLTVL.

This clonotype was observed a few times. This sequence joins TRBV7-8 and TRBJ2-5; 7 bases agree with TRBD2. The V gene end was trimmed by 5 bases and the J gene end by 1 base; junction bases not matched to a gene: 13. The CDR3 is made up of 17 amino acids. CDR1 SGHVS and CDR2 FQNEAQ come from the germline V gene. The CDR3 sequence: CASSGPLADRTQETQYF. The CDR3 bases are TGTGCCAGCAGCGGCCCTCTAGCGGACCGGACCCAAGAGACCCAGTACTTC. The complete variable domain, with remaining parts taken from reference TRBV7-8 and TRBJ2-5, reads GAGVSQSPRYKVAKRGQDVALRCDPISGHVSLFWYQQALGQGPEFLTYFQNEAQLDKSGLPSDRFFAERPEGSVSTLKIQRTQQEDSAVYLCASSGPLADRTQETQYFGPGTRLLVL.

J is TRBJ1-5 and V is TRBV19; 7 bases line up with TRBD1. Germline V gene sequence: CDR1 LNHDA, CDR2 SQIVND (reference sequence). Losses at the gene ends were 7 bases for V and 3 bases for J; bases not matched to a gene: 6. This CDR3 is 14 amino acids long. CDR3 amino acids: CASTMTGLNQPQHF. The CDR3 DNA follows: TGTGCCAGTACCATGACAGGGCTCAATCAGCCCCAGCATTTT.

This chain connects TRBV9 to TRBJ2-2, with D maybe TRBD2 (5 bases). Germline CDR1 reads SGDLS; CDR2 reads YYNGEE. V lost 0 bases and J lost 7, with 13 bases in between. CDR3 length equals 15 residues. The CDR3 here is CASSVGRLAGGELFF. The CDR3 nucleotides are TGTGCCAGCAGCGTAGGCAGGCTAGCTGGCGGGGAGCTGTTTTTT.

The J gene is TRBJ1-5, the V gene TRBV18; no firm D call. V shed 2 bases and J shed 0 bases, with 5 bases lying between them. Germline values: CDR1 KGHSH, CDR2 LQKENI. CDR3 length: 14 residues. The CDR3 sequence is CASSPGFSNQPQHF. In DNA form, the CDR3 reads TGTGCCAGCTCACCAGGTTTTAGCAATCAGCCCCAGCATTTT. The whole variable domain, remainder taken from reference TRBV18 and TRBJ1-5, is NAGVMQNPRHLVRRRGQEARLRCSPMKGHSHVYWYRQLPEEGLKFMVYLQKENIIDESGMPKERFSAEFPKEGPSILRIQQVVRGDSAAYFCASSPGFSNQPQHFGDGTRLSIL.

The chain has TRBV9 and TRBJ1-1; D might be TRBD1 (5 bases). Trimming stripped 7 bases from V and 0 bases from J, with 7 bases between. Germline CDR1 SGDLS, CDR2 YYNGEE. This CDR3 contains 12 residues. This CDR3 reads CASGGMNTEAFF. In nucleotides, the CDR3 is TGTGCCAGCGGGGGGATGAACACTGAAGCTTTCTTT. Looking up the rest from reference TRBV9 and TRBJ1-1 gives the full variable domain: DSGVTQTPKHLITATGQRVTLRCSPRSGDLSVYWYQQSLDQGLQFLIQYYNGEERAKGNILERFSAQQFPDLHSELNLSSLELGDSALYFCASGGMNTEAFFGQGTRLTVV.